This is a list of T cell receptor beta chains from one sample in a study of molecular identifiers for immune sequencing clone quantification. MiXCR, applied by TCRdb to the PCR reads, yields one record per CDR3 protein. Of about half a million distinct CDR3 sequences listed, about a fifth are singletons. The sequencing sample was made of naive CD8+ T cells from blood, with Jurkat cell RNA spiked in. These receptors came from a human donor in good health. Some libraries in this study had Jurkat cell RNA spiked in. Both conserved end residues are part of each CDR3. A D gene is named only where the DNA matches it firmly. Size tells how often a clone was seen (once, few, many) or the class of an expanded clone, and some rows leave it out.

abundance	v_gene	d_gene	j_gene	CDR3aa	CDR3nt
many	TRBV6-5	TRBD2	TRBJ2-3	CASSLGLAGARYF	TGTGCCAGCAGTCTGGGACTAGCGGGAGCACGGTATTTT
few	TRBV18	TRBD1	TRBJ1-5	CASSTTQGAPYSNQPQHF	TGTGCCAGCTCAACGACACAGGGGGCTCCATATAGCAATCAGCCCCAGCATTTT
many	TRBV6-5	TRBD1	TRBJ2-5	CASSSGGLQETQYF	TGTGCCAGCAGTTCAGGGGGCCTACAAGAGACCCAGTACTTC
few	TRBV6-6	-	TRBJ1-5	CASSYVRALSNQPQHF	TGTGCCAGCAGTTACGTCCGGGCATTAAGCAATCAGCCCCAGCATTTT
-	TRBV4-3	TRBD2	TRBJ2-3	CASSQEPGLAGVTDTRYF	TGCGCCAGCAGCCAAGAACCGGGACTAGCGGGGGTCACAGATACGCGGTATTTT
-	TRBV7-9	-	TRBJ2-3	CASSLGIRADTQYF	TGCGCCAGCAGCCTGGGGATTCGGGCAGATACGCAGTATTTT
-	TRBV6-5	TRBD1	TRBJ2-7	CASSSWDREVYEQYF	TGTGCCAGCAGTTCATGGGACAGAGAGGTCTACGAGCAGTACTTC
-	TRBV30	-	TRBJ2-1	CAWSVGGNSDEQFF	TGTGCCTGGAGTGTCGGGGGCAATAGTGATGAGCAGTTCTTC
few	TRBV11-2	-	TRBJ1-1	CASTLTQGDRIWGAFF	TGTGCCAGCACTTTAACACAGGGTGATAGGATTTGGGGAGCTTTCTTT
-	TRBV7-8	-	TRBJ2-3	CASSLGSWTVADTQYF	TGTGCCAGCAGCTTAGGCTCTTGGACAGTCGCAGATACGCAGTATTTT
-	TRBV19	TRBD2	TRBJ2-1	CAGSIGTSEYNEQFF	TGTGCCGGTAGTATAGGTACTAGCGAGTACAATGAGCAGTTCTTC
-	TRBV20-1	TRBD1	TRBJ2-5	CSASPGTGGKTPPQETQYF	TGCAGTGCTAGTCCCGGGACAGGGGGCAAAACACCCCCACAAGAGACCCAGTACTTC
many	TRBV24-1	TRBD2	TRBJ2-5	CATAGLAEETQYF	TGTGCCACCGCGGGACTAGCGGAAGAGACCCAGTACTTC
many	TRBV9	TRBD1	TRBJ2-4	CASSPVAPGQGFEGNIQYF	TGTGCCAGCAGCCCCGTGGCGCCGGGACAGGGGTTCGAGGGAAACATTCAGTACTTC
many	TRBV9	TRBD1	TRBJ2-7	CASSASGQTYEQYF	TGTGCCAGCAGCGCATCGGGACAGACCTACGAGCAGTACTTC
few	TRBV10-1	-	TRBJ2-7	CASSERPGFGAHEQYF	TGCGCCAGCAGTGAGCGACCGGGGTTTGGAGCGCACGAGCAGTACTTC
many	TRBV15	-	TRBJ1-2	CATSRDPRQSNYGYTF	TGTGCCACCAGCAGAGATCCGAGACAGTCTAACTATGGCTACACCTTC